A selection of T cell receptor beta chains follows, all from one sample in a study of T cell repertoires in cytomegalovirus infection. TCRdb fed the reads into MiXCR, producing one record per CDR3 protein. The sample shows roughly 920,000 distinct CDR3 sequences, around 29% of them seen only once. Their antigens remain unidentified. Sample: cultured CD8+ T cells from PBMCs, taken from culture after CMV antigen stimulation. These receptors were collected from a human donor in good health (CMV status not recorded). Some clones in this sample may be carry-over from other donors' samples. Both conserved end residues are part of each CDR3. A D gene is named only where the DNA matches it firmly. Rows may omit the clone size; those that give it use once, few, many or a size class.

CDR3 length	clone size	V gene	D gene	J gene	CDR3 DNA	CDR3 protein
13	.	TRBV4-1	.	TRBJ2-5	TGCGCCAGCAGCGAAGTAGGGTCAGAGACCCAGTACTTC	CASSEVGSETQYF
16	.	TRBV14	TRBD1	TRBJ1-1	TGTGCCAGCCGGGAGACAGGGGGCGGTGAGTTCACTGAAGCTTTCTTT	CASRETGGGEFTEAFF
18	.	TRBV20-1	TRBD2	TRBJ2-1	TGCAGTGCTAGAGATCCGCTAGCGGGGGGGGAGTCGGTTGGTGAGCAGTTCTTC	CSARDPLAGGESVGEQFF
15	.	TRBV12-3/TRBV12-4	.	TRBJ1-6	TGTGCCAGCAGTGAGCATACAGCACCGAATTCACCCCTCCACTTT	CASSEHTAPNSPLHF
16	few	TRBV7-9	.	TRBJ1-2	TGTGCCAGCAGCTTCCCAAAAGACAGGTTGAATTATGGCTACACCTTC	CASSFPKDRLNYGYTF
13	.	TRBV19	.	TRBJ2-2	TGTGCCAGTAGCCCGGGAGCGCCCGGGGAGCTGTTTTTT	CASSPGAPGELFF
16	.	TRBV19	.	TRBJ1-5	TGTGCCAGTAGTATAAAAGGGGTCAACCCTTATCAGCCCCAGCATTTT	CASSIKGVNPYQPQHF
12	.	TRBV29-1	.	TRBJ2-1	TGCAGCGTTATAGGAAGTAAAAATGAGCAGTTCTTC	CSVIGSKNEQFF
12	.	TRBV7-9	TRBD1	TRBJ2-1	TGTGCCAGCAGCGACAGGGACCGACGGTCGTTCTTC	CASSDRDRRSFF
13	few	TRBV4-2	.	TRBJ2-1	TGTGCCAGCAGCCCCCGGGTTCCGAATGAGCAGTTCTTC	CASSPRVPNEQFF
17	.	TRBV27	.	TRBJ1-6	TGTGCCAGCAGTCCCTGGGGGGGGATCTCTAAAAATTCACCCCTCCACTTT	CASSPWGGISKNSPLHF
15	few	TRBV20-1	.	TRBJ1-4	TGCAGTGCTAGCGACCCCGGGACAAGCGATGAAAAACTGTTTTTT	CSASDPGTSDEKLFF
13	few	TRBV27	.	TRBJ2-2	TGTGCCATTCTCAAGCAGGTCACCGGGGAGCTGTTTTTT	CAILKQVTGELFF
12	.	TRBV12-3/TRBV12-4	.	TRBJ2-5	TGTGCCAGCAGTCCCTCACAGGAGACCCAGTACTTC	CASSPSQETQYF
15	few	TRBV27	.	TRBJ1-5	TGTGCCAGCAGTTTCTTCGCCAGCAGCAATCAGCCCCAGCATTTT	CASSFFASSNQPQHF
14	many	TRBV12-3/TRBV12-4	.	TRBJ1-5	TGTGCCAGCAGTTTATACCGGACCAATCAGCCCCAGCATTTT	CASSLYRTNQPQHF
13	.	TRBV20-1	.	TRBJ1-1	TGCAGTGCACCTGTGACAGGGAACACTGAAGCTTTCTTT	CSAPVTGNTEAFF